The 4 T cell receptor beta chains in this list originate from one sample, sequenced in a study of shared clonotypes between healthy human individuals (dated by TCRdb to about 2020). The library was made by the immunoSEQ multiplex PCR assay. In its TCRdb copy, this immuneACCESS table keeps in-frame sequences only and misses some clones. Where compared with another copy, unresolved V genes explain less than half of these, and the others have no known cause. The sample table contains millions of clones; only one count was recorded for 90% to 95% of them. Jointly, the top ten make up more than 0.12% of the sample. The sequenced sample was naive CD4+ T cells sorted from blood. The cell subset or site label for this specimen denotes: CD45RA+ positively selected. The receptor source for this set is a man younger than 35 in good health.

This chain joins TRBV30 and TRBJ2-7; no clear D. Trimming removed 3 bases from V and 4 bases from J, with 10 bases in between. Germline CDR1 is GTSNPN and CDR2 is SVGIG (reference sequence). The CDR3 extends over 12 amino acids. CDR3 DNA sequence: TGTGCCTGGAGCGAGACTGAGTACGAGCAGTACTTC. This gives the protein CAWSETEYEQYF.

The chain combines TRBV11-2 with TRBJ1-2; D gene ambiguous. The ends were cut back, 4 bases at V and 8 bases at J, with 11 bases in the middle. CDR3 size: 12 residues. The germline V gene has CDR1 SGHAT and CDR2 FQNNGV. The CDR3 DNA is TGTGCCAGCAGCTCCGAAGATGGGGGCTACACCTTC. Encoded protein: CASSSEDGGYTF.

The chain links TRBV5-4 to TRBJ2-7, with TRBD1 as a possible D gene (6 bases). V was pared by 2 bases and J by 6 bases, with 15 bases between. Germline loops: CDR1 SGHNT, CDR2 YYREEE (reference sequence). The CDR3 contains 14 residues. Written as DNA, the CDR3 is TGTGCCAGCAGCTTCCCCGGACAGTGGTCCGAGCAGTACTTC. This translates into CASSFPGQWSEQYF.

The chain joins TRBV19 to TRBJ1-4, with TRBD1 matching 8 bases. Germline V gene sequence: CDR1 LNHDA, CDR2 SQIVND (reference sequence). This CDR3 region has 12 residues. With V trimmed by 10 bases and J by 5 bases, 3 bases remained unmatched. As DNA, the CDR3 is TGTGCCACCGCAGGGGGCAATGAAAAACTGTTTTTT. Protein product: CATAGGNEKLFF.